This T cell receptor beta chain was observed in a study of blood T cell repertoires in COVID-19 (dated by TCRdb to about 2020). Background on the whole study: Collaborator samples came from the United States, Italy and Spain and covered acute and convalescent phases of COVID-19. The prospective study material was composed of cDNA or gDNA derived from T cells, B-cell-depleted T cells, or PBMCs. The dataset comprised deeply sampled blood TCRbeta repertoires from subjects exposed to, actively infected with, or recovered from COVID-19. The repertoires were made available in a free public database intended to serve as a resource for research on the immune response to SARS-CoV-2. Samples were obtained from the ongoing ImmuneRACE study (first 160 participants) and from some 1,300 subjects provided by 6 global collaborators. Sample metadata almost always included a de-identified subject ID, COVID-19 status, age in years and sex. Where available, HLA class I and class II types were taken from metadata supplied by the sample provider and were not determined by assay-based typing.

The CDR3 runs 13 amino acids, cysteine and phenylalanine included. CDR3 DNA is the only sequence kept; it has 39 bases, read in frame from the first base. Trimming removed 5 bases from V and 1 base from J; the gene matches leave 0 bases unexplained. From a lookup of the germline V gene, CDR1 and CDR2 are SGDLS and YYNGEE. What the research found in general, with its limitations: How much clinical and demographic metadata was included differed by source and by participant, and the metadata was provided uncurated.

The collaborating institutions used their own protocols to collect whole blood in K2EDTA tubes. For TCRbeta analysis, collaborator samples were shipped as frozen whole blood, as isolated PBMCs, or as DNA extracted from either sample type. About this clone itself: Its antigen specificity is not known. Base qualities were left out, and no much larger clone turns up one base away.

TCRbeta CDR3 regions were amplified from genomic DNA using the immunoSEQ Assay, a bias-controlled multiplex PCR. As for the authors' bioinformatics: The number of nucleated cells in each sample was estimated from the amplification of reference gene primers within the assay. Sequence reads were collapsed and filtered to measure the absolute abundance of every unique TCRbeta CDR3 rearrangement. Productive Simpson clonality was computed per sample as the square root of Simpson's diversity index over productive rearrangements. The source is immuneACCESS, and TCRdb retained only in-frame sequences with V and J called. Part of the clones is not carried over; for the studies checked, unresolved V genes explain less than half of this, and the remainder is unexplained. V, J and clone size are those of that table, while D and trimming were read from the DNA. For this sample there are around 160,000 clones; around 80% appear just once. The ten largest clones capture 38% of the sample.

Sequencing input: peripheral blood. This chain joins TRBV9 to TRBJ2-3; 8 bases in the junction line up with TRBD2. The TCR sequence derives from a human donor in a cohort sampled during active COVID-19. CDR3 loop: CASRTSGTDTQYF. The nucleotides read TGTGCCAGCAGGACTAGCGGCACAGATACGCAGTATTTT.